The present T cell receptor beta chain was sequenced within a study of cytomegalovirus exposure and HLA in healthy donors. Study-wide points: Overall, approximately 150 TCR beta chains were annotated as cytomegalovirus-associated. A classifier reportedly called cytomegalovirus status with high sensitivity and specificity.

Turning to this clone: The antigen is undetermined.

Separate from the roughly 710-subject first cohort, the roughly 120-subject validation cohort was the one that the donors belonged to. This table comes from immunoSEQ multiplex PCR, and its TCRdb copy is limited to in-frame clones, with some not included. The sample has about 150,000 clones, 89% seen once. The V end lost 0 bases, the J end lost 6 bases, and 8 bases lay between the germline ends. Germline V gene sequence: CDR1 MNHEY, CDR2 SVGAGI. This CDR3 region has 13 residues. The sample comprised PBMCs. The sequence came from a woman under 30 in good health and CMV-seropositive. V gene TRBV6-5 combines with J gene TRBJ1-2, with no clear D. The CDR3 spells CASSYSTEDGYTF. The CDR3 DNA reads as TGTGCCAGCAGTTACTCGACGGAGGATGGCTACACCTTC.